Shown below are 28 T cell receptor beta chains from a single sample sequenced in a study of Graves' ophthalmopathy and Graves' hyperthyroidism. Amplifying from RNA transcripts, the study obtained TCR beta CDR3 regions. Second-round multiplex PCR followed a first-round RT-PCR using HTBI primers. TCRdb processed the multiplex PCR reads anew with MiXCR; each CDR3 protein has one entry. The sample carries 400,000 to 500,000 distinct CDR3 sequences, 21% recorded once. Sequencing input: peripheral blood. These receptors all come from a woman between 18 and 29 years old with stable Graves' hyperthyroidism.

This clonotype has ten or more counts. The chain recombines TRBV13 with TRBJ2-7; 8 nucleotides line up with TRBD2. The trim removed 4 bases at V and 0 bases at J, leaving 5 bases unmatched. Germline-derived CDR1 and CDR2 are PRHDT and FYEKMQ (reference sequence). The CDR3 has 15 residues. CDR3 loop: CASSSRLALSYEQYF. DNA of the CDR3: TGTGCCAGCAGCTCGCGACTAGCGCTCTCCTACGAGCAGTACTTC. The variable domain in full, completed from reference TRBV13 and TRBJ2-7, reads AAGVIQSPRHLIKEKRETATLKCYPIPRHDTVYWYQQGPGQDPQFLISFYEKMQSDKGSIPDRFSAQQFSDYHSELNMSSLELGDSALYFCASSSRLALSYEQYFGPGTRLTVT.

The table lists this clonotype with a count of one. The CDR3 sequence is CASKPGQSYGYTF. In nucleotides, the CDR3 is TGTGCCAGCAAACCAGGGCAGAGCTATGGCTACACCTTC. The V call is TRBV2, the J call TRBJ1-2; D perhaps matches TRBD1 (5 bases). CDR3 length: 13 amino acids. Germline V gene lookup returns CDR1 SNHLY and CDR2 FYNNEI. V shed 7 bases and J shed 4 bases, with 13 bases lying between them.

The rearrangement joins TRBV12-3 or TRBV12-4 to TRBJ2-2; TRBD1 or TRBD2 may be the D gene (5 bases each). V lost 5 bases and J 2 bases, leaving 18 bases between the germline ends. The CDR3 runs to 17 residues. Here the CDR3 DNA reads TGTGCCAGCAGTCCCATTACGGGGACCCGCAACACCGGGGAGCTGTTTTTT. Translation gives CASSPITGTRNTGELFF.

This clonotype was seen repeatedly, ten times or more. V and J are TRBV27 and TRBJ2-7; tentative D call: TRBD2 (6 bases). There are 15 residues in the CDR3. Between the trimmed V and J ends, which lost 6 bases and 3 bases, there was a span of 18 bases. Per germline, CDR1 MNHEY and CDR2 SMNVEV (reference sequence). The CDR3 DNA sequence: TGTGCCAGCAGAACACCGGCGGGATCCTTCTACGAGCAGTACTTC. Protein sequence: CASRTPAGSFYEQYF.

A word on this clonotype: One end of the junction is discordant with germline, which a read error may explain. The chain recombines TRBV5-1 with TRBJ1-1; 9 bases are shared with TRBD1. There are 13 residues in the CDR3. Germline V gives CDR1 SGHRS, CDR2 YFSETQ. CDR3 DNA sequence: TGCGCCAGCAGCTCGACAGGGGGTACTGAAGTTTTCTTT. Translating gives CASSSTGGTEVFF.

This clonotype was seen at least ten times. This rearrangement joins TRBV7-2 to TRBJ1-2, with D possibly matching TRBD1 (5 bases). The CDR3 consists of 14 residues. V was clipped by 5 bases and J by 0 bases, with 10 bases between them. In germline, CDR1 is SGHTA, CDR2 FQGNSA. CDR3 bases: TGTGCCAGCAGCCGGGACTACACTAACTATGGCTACACCTTC. This encodes CASSRDYTNYGYTF. Based on the CDR3 plus reference TRBV7-2 and TRBJ1-2, the full variable domain is GAGVSQSPSNKVTEKGKDVELRCDPISGHTALYWYRQSLGQGLEFLIYFQGNSAPDKSGLPSDRFSAERTGGSVSTLTIQRTQQEDSAVYLCASSRDYTNYGYTFGSGTRLTVV.

This clonotype was counted many times. The rearrangement joins TRBV12-3 or TRBV12-4 to TRBJ2-5; 11 bases align to TRBD2. The J segment lost 5 bases and the V segment lost 2 bases, leaving 1 base of the junction unmatched. CDR3 size: 14 residues. The CDR3 is CASSLRTSGETQYF. As DNA, the CDR3 is TGTGCCAGCAGTTTACGGACTAGCGGGGAGACCCAGTACTTC.

This clonotype has only a few counts. The chain combines TRBV18 with TRBJ1-1; D uncertain. The CDR3 has 16 amino acids. CDR1 KGHSH and CDR2 LQKENI come from the germline V gene. V was shortened by 2 bases and J by 0 bases, with 13 bases between the two germline ends. The CDR3 DNA follows: TGTGCCAGCTCACCAAGGACTGACCTTATGAACACTGAAGCTTTCTTT. Its protein product is CASSPRTDLMNTEAFF. The full variable domain, in which reference TRBV18 and TRBJ1-1 provide the parts outside the CDR3, is NAGVMQNPRHLVRRRGQEARLRCSPMKGHSHVYWYRQLPEEGLKFMVYLQKENIIDESGMPKERFSAEFPKEGPSILRIQQVVRGDSAAYFCASSPRTDLMNTEAFFGQGTRLTVV.

This sequence joins TRBV7-8 and TRBJ2-7, with D perhaps TRBD1 (5 bases). Between the trimmed V and J ends, which lost 5 bases and 3 bases, there was a span of 20 bases. The CDR3 has 16 amino acids. Germline assignment: CDR1 SGHVS and CDR2 FQNEAQ. This CDR3 reads CASSPPQGFIRYEQYF. In DNA form, the CDR3 reads TGTGCCAGCAGCCCTCCCCAGGGTTTTATTCGCTACGAGCAGTACTTC. Looking up the rest from reference TRBV7-8 and TRBJ2-7 gives the full variable domain: GAGVSQSPRYKVAKRGQDVALRCDPISGHVSLFWYQQALGQGPEFLTYFQNEAQLDKSGLPSDRFFAERPEGSVSTLKIQRTQQEDSAVYLCASSPPQGFIRYEQYFGPGTRLTVT.

This clonotype was picked up a small number of times. CDR3 coding DNA: TGTGCCAGCAGTTACTCGTGGGGGGACACGCAAGAGACCCAGTACTTC. Translation gives CASSYSWGDTQETQYF. The chain links TRBV6-5 to TRBJ2-5, with D tentatively TRBD1 or TRBD2 (6 bases each). Germline-derived CDR1 and CDR2 are MNHEY and SVGAGI. Trimming stripped 0 bases from V and 2 bases from J, with 13 bases between. The CDR3 contains 16 residues.

The J gene is TRBJ2-5, the V gene TRBV5-1; 12 bases are a match to TRBD2. Germline assignment: CDR1 SGHRS and CDR2 YFSETQ. CDR3 size: 16 residues. The ends lost 0 bases at V and 4 bases at J; junction bases unmatched: 4. CDR3 nucleotides: TGCGCCAGCAGCTTGGTACTAGCGGGAGGCGGAGAGACCCAGTACTTC. The encoded protein is CASSLVLAGGGETQYF.

This clonotype was seen many times. The chain couples TRBV7-9 to TRBJ2-1; the match to TRBD2 covers 8 bases. This CDR3 spans 13 amino acids. Germline CDR1 and CDR2: SEHNR and FQNEAQ (reference sequence). V shed 6 bases, J shed 6 bases, and the junction held 4 bases outside the gene matches. In nucleotides, the CDR3 is TGTGCCAGCAGTACAGGACTAGCCAATGAGCAGTTCTTC. Translating it yields CASSTGLANEQFF.

This clonotype was counted ten times or more. One end of the junction fails to match germline, which may point to a read error. The chain is built from TRBV6-1 and TRBJ2-5; 7 nucleotides agree with TRBD2. This CDR3 has 14 amino acids. Germline V CDR1 and CDR2: MNHNS, SASEGT. The CDR3 DNA reads as TGTGCCAGCAGAGAAGCGGGGTACCAAGAGACCCAGTACTTC. Its protein product is CASREAGYQETQYF.

This clonotype appeared many times. V gene TRBV2 combines with J gene TRBJ2-7, with D uncertain. Germline CDR1 is SNHLY and CDR2 is FYNNEI. The CDR3 has 14 residues. The germline V and J ends were trimmed by 6 bases and 2 bases, with 14 bases remaining between them. As DNA, the CDR3 is TGTGCCAGCAGCGCCTCCCGGCAGGCCTACGAGCAGTACTTC. As protein: CASSASRQAYEQYF.

This clonotype came up many times. The chain has TRBV30 and TRBJ1-5, with unresolved D. V lost 0 bases, J lost 8 bases, and 14 bases lay in between. Germline V lookup: CDR1 GTSNPN, CDR2 SVGIG (reference sequence). The CDR3 is made up of 14 amino acids. This CDR3 is CAWSVKREWEPQHF. In DNA, the CDR3 is TGTGCCTGGAGTGTAAAAAGGGAATGGGAGCCCCAGCATTTT.

This clonotype was seen at least ten times. The rearrangement links TRBV27 to TRBJ2-7, with TRBD2 identical over 11 bases. This CDR3 region has 15 residues. CDR1 is MNHEY and CDR2 is SMNVEV in the germline V gene (reference sequence). V trimming: 4 bases; J trimming: 3 bases; junction bases outside the gene matches: 5. Here the CDR3 reads CASSSFTSGSYEQYF. Here the CDR3 DNA reads TGTGCCAGCAGTTCCTTTACTAGCGGGAGCTACGAGCAGTACTTC.

The V gene is TRBV2, the J gene TRBJ2-2, with a tentative D call TRBD1 (6 bases). The CDR3 runs to 15 residues. The ends were cut back, 6 bases at V and 3 bases at J, with 14 bases in the middle. CDR1 SNHLY and CDR2 FYNNEI come from the germline V gene. The CDR3 is CASRRGKSHTGELFF. CDR3 sequence (DNA): TGTGCCAGCAGAAGGGGGAAAAGCCACACCGGGGAGCTGTTTTTT.

The gene calls are TRBV6-1 and TRBJ2-7; no clear D gene. This CDR3 region has 13 residues. The ends were cut back, 2 bases at V and 2 bases at J, with 7 bases in the middle. From germline, CDR1 is MNHNS and CDR2 SASEGT. The CDR3 loop is CASSEPPAYEQYF. Here the CDR3 DNA reads TGTGCCAGCAGTGAACCGCCGGCCTACGAGCAGTACTTC.

This clonotype was seen repeatedly, ten times or more. The CDR3 DNA reads TGTGCCAGCAGTGAGGACAGGGGGCGATATGAAAAACTGTTTTTT. It yields the protein CASSEDRGRYEKLFF. This chain uses TRBV25-1 with TRBJ1-4, with 11 bases that match TRBD1. V gave up 3 bases and J gave up 6 bases; unmatched junction bases: 3. Germline CDR1 reads MGHDK; CDR2 reads SYGVNS. CDR3 length: 15 amino acids. Variable domain in full (rest from reference TRBV25-1 and TRBJ1-4): EADIYQTPRYLVIGTGKKITLECSQTMGHDKMYWYQQDPGMELHLIHYSYGVNSTEKGDLSSESTVSRIRTEHFPLTLESARPSHTSQYLCASSEDRGRYEKLFFGSGTQLSVL.

Ten or more counts support this clonotype. CDR3 loop: CASSEGLAGAKETQYF. In DNA, the CDR3 is TGTGCCAGCAGTGAGGGGTTAGCGGGAGCCAAAGAGACCCAGTACTTC. The gene calls are TRBV25-1 and TRBJ2-5, with 9 bases identical to TRBD2. The CDR3 runs 16 residues. The V gene's germline CDR1 is MGHDK and CDR2 SYGVNS. The V gene end was trimmed by 3 bases and the J gene end by 3 bases; junction bases not matched to a gene: 8.

This clonotype was recorded once. The gene calls are TRBV7-8 and TRBJ1-5; unclear D gene. The length of the CDR3 is 16 residues. V was trimmed by 10 bases and J by 4 bases, leaving 23 bases between them. Germline values: CDR1 SGHVS, CDR2 FQNEAQ. The CDR3 DNA reads as TGTGCCAACCCCCCGCAGGTTCACAATCCAAATCAGCCCCAGCATTTT. Protein product: CANPPQVHNPNQPQHF.

This chain joins TRBV24-1 and TRBJ1-1; D ambiguous. V was shortened by 3 bases and J by 3 bases, with 13 bases between the two germline ends. This CDR3 region has 15 residues. Germline V gives CDR1 KGHDR, CDR2 SFDVKD. Here the CDR3 reads CATSDQSDGHTEAFF. The DNA for the CDR3 is TGTGCCACCAGTGATCAAAGTGACGGGCACACTGAAGCTTTCTTT.

The chain uses TRBV3-1 and TRBJ1-6; weak D call: TRBD1 (5 bases). Germline CDR1 reads LGHDT; CDR2 reads YNNKEL (reference sequence). With 6 bases removed from V and 8 bases from J, the gap between germline ends came to 17 bases. The CDR3 is made up of 15 amino acids. CDR3 sequence: CASSRTGSSDSPLHF. The CDR3 bases are TGTGCCAGCAGTCGCACAGGTTCAAGTGATTCACCCCTCCACTTT.

This clonotype was observed a handful of times. The chain links TRBV5-1 to TRBJ2-5, with D unclear. The CDR3 consists of 15 residues. The V end lost 0 bases, the J end lost 2 bases, and 11 bases lay between the germline ends. CDR1 is SGHRS and CDR2 is YFSETQ in the germline V gene. This chain's CDR3 is CASSLVPGPQETQYF. The CDR3 DNA sequence: TGCGCCAGCAGCTTGGTTCCAGGCCCACAAGAGACCCAGTACTTC.

This clonotype turned up a few times. This chain links TRBV7-6 with TRBJ2-2; no clear D gene. The CDR3 is 16 amino acids. Germline-derived CDR1 and CDR2 are SGHVS and FNYEAQ. V gave up 3 bases and J gave up 1 base, with 12 bases separating them. CDR3 amino acids: CASSLGRPLNTGELFF. The CDR3 bases are TGTGCCAGCAGCTTGGGTCGACCCTTGAACACCGGGGAGCTGTTTTTT.

This clonotype was observed many times. The chain couples TRBV2 to TRBJ2-5, with D uncertain. V lost 5 bases and J 5 bases, leaving 9 bases between the germline ends. Germline CDR1 SNHLY, CDR2 FYNNEI. This CDR3 spans 12 amino acids. CDR3 nucleotides: TGTGCCAGCAGTTCTGCCTTGGAGACCCAGTACTTC. Amino acid sequence: CASSSALETQYF.

V is TRBV2 and J is TRBJ2-5, with D hard to call. This CDR3 spans 14 amino acids. V was clipped by 0 bases and J by 5 bases, with 10 bases between them. Germline V gene data show CDR1 as SNHLY and CDR2 as FYNNEI. The CDR3 reads CASSEAIPGETQYF. CDR3 DNA: TGTGCCAGCAGTGAAGCCATACCCGGGGAGACCCAGTACTTC.

This clonotype was observed many times. V gene TRBV11-2 combines with J gene TRBJ2-7, with D possibly being TRBD1 (7 bases). Germline V gene data show CDR1 as SGHAT and CDR2 as FQNNGV. The CDR3 runs 17 residues. V dropped 5 bases and J dropped 3 bases, with 23 bases sitting between them. CDR3 residues: CASSQPPYRGGRYEQYF. CDR3 bases: TGTGCCAGCAGCCAGCCCCCATACAGGGGAGGCCGCTACGAGCAGTACTTC.